This TCR beta chain was observed in a study of naive and memory T cell subsets. Whole-study findings and limits: Possibly reflecting memory cells re-expressing CD45RA, a few larger clonotypes occurred in naive repertoires, especially CD8.

Trimming cost V 4 bases and J 9 bases, with 16 bases left between them. Germline V gene data show CDR1 as MNHEY and CDR2 as SMNVEV (reference sequence). This CDR3 has 14 amino acids. A remark on this clonotype: Its antigen is undetermined.

Both TRBC1 and TRBC2 were covered by a beta constant-region primer of two equimolar oligonucleotides. Ligated cDNA was amplified by four rounds of PCR with nested alpha and beta constant-region primers and SP2. From the UMI-ligation and nested PCR reads, TCRdb called clonotypes with MiXCR, one entry per CDR3 protein. The top ten clones hold approximately 0.63% of a sample with 120,000 to 150,000 distinct CDR3 sequences, 15% to 25% of them seen once. Material for sequencing was naive CD8+ T cells from blood. The sequence came from a human donor in good health. The chain couples TRBV27 to TRBJ2-1; D unclear. The CDR3 here is CASSSRPDSGEQFF. The CDR3 DNA is TGTGCCAGCAGTTCACGTCCAGACTCGGGTGAGCAGTTCTTC.